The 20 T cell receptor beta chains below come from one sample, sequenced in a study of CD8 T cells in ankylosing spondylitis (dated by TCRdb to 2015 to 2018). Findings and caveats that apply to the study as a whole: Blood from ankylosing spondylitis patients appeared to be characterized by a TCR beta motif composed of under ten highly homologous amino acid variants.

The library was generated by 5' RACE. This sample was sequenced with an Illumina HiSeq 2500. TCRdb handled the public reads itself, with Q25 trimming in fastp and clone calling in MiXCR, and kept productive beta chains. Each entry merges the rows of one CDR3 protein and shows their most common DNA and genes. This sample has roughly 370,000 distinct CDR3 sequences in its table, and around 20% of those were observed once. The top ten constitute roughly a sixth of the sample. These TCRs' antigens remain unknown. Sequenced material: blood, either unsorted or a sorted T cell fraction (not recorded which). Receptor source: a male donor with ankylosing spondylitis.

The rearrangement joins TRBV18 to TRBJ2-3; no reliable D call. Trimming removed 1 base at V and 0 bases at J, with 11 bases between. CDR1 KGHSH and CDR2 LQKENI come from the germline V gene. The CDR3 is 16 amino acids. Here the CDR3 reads CASSPLSRKSTDTQYF. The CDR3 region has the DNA TGTGCCAGCTCACCACTGTCCAGGAAAAGCACAGATACGCAGTATTTT.

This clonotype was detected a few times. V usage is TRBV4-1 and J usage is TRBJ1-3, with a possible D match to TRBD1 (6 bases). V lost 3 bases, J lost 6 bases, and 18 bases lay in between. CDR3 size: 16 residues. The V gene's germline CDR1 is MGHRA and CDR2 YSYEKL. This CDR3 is CASSHGTTVDVNTIYF. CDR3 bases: TGCGCCAGCAGCCACGGGACAACCGTGGACGTAAACACCATATATTTT.

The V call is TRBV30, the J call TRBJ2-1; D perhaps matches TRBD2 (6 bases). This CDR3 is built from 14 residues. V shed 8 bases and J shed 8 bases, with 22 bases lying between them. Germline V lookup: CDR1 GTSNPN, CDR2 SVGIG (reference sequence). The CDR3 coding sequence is TGTGCCAGCATAACGGGAGAATGGGAGCATGAGCAGTTCTTC. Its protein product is CASITGEWEHEQFF.

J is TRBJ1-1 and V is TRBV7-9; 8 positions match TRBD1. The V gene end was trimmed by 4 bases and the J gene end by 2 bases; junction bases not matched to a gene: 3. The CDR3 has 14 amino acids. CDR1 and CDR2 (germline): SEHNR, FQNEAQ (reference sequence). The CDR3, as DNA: TGTGCCAGCAGCTCAGGGGGCTACAACACTGAAGCTTTCTTT. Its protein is CASSSGGYNTEAFF.

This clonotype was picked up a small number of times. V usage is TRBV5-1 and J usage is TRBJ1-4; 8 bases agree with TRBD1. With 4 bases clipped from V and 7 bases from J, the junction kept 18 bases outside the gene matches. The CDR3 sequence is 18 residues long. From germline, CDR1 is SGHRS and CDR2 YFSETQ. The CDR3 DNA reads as TGCGCCAGCAGCGTAACGACAGGGGTTGAGGGCAACCTTGAAAAACTGTTTTTT. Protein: CASSVTTGVEGNLEKLFF. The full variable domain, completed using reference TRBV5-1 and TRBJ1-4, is KAGVTQTPRYLIKTRGQQVTLSCSPISGHRSVSWYQQTPGQGLQFLFEYFSETQRNKGNFPGRFSGRQFSNSRSEMNVSTLELGDSALYLCASSVTTGVEGNLEKLFFGSGTQLSVL.

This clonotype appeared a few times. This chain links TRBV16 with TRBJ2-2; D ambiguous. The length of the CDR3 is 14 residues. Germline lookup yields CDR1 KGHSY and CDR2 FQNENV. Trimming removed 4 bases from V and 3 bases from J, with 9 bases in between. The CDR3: CASSRGKDTGELFF. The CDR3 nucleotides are TGTGCCAGCAGCCGAGGAAAGGACACCGGGGAGCTGTTTTTT. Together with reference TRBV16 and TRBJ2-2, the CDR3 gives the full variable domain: GEEVAQTPKHLVRGEGQKAKLYCAPIKGHSYVFWYQQVLKNEFKFLISFQNENVFDETGMPKERFSAKCLPNSPCSLEIQATKLEDSAVYFCASSRGKDTGELFFGEGSRLTVL.

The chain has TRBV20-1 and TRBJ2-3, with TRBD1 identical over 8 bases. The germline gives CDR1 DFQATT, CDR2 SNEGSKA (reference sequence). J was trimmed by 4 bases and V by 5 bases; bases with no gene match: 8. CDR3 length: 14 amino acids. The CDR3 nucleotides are TGCAGTGCTGGCGGACAGGGAATTCCAGATACGCAGTATTTT. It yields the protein CSAGGQGIPDTQYF.

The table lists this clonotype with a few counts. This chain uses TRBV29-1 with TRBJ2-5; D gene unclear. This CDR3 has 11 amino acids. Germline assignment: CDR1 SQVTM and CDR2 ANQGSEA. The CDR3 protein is CTTGWGETQYF. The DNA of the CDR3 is TGCACCACCGGGTGGGGAGAGACCCAGTACTTC.

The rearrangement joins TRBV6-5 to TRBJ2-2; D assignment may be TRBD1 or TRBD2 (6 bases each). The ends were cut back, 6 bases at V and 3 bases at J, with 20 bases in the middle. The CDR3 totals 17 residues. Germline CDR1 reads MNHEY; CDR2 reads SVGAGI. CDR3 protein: CASSNPREAGDTGELFF. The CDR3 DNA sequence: TGTGCCAGCAGCAACCCGAGGGAGGCAGGGGACACCGGGGAGCTGTTTTTT.

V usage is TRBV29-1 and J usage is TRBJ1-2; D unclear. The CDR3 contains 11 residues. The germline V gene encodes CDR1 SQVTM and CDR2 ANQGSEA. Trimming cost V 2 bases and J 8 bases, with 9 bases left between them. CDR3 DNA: TGCAGCGTTGAAAGGGCCCGGGGCTACACCTTC. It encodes CSVERARGYTF.

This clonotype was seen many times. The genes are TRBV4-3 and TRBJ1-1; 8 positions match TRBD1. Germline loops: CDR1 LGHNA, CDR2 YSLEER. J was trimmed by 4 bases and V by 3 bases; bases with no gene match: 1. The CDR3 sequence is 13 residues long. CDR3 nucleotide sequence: TGCGCCAGCAGCCATACAGGGGGCACTGAAGCTTTCTTT. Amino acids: CASSHTGGTEAFF.

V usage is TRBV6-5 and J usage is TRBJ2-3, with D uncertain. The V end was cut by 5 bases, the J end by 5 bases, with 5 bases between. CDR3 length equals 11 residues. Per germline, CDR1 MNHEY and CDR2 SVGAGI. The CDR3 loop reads CASSRLDTQYF. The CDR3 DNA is TGTGCCAGCAGTAGATTAGATACGCAGTATTTT.

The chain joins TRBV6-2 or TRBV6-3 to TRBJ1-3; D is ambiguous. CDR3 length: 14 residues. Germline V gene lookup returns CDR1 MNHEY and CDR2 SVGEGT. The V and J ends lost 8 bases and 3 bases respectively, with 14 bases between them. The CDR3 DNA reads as TGTGCCAGCGGACGACAAGGTCATGGAAACACCATATATTTT. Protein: CASGRQGHGNTIYF.

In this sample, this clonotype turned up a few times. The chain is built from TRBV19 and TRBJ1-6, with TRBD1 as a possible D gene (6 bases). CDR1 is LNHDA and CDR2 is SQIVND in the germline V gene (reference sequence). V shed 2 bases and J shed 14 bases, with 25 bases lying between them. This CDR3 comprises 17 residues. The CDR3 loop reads CASSIIPGQGFLGTLHF. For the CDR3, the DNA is TGTGCCAGTAGTATAATCCCGGGACAAGGGTTCTTGGGAACCCTCCACTTT.

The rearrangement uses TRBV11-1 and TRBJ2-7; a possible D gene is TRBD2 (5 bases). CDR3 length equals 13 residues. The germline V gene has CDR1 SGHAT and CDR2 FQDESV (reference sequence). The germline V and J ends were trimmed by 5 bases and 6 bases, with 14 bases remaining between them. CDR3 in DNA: TGTGCCAGCAGCCTAGGACTCCGCGCCGAGCAGTACTTC. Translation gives CASSLGLRAEQYF.

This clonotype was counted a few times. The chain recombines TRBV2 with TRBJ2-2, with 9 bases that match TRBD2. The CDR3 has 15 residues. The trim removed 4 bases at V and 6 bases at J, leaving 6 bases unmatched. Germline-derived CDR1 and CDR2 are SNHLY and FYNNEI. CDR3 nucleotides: TGTGCCAGCAGTGTGACTAGCGGAGTGCCCGGGGAGCTGTTTTTT. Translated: CASSVTSGVPGELFF.

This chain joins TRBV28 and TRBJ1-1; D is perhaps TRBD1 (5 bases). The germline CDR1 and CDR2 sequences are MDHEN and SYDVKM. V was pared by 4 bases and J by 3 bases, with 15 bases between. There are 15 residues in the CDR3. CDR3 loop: CASSYPGGVYTEAFF. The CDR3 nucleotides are TGTGCCAGCAGTTACCCCGGGGGGGTGTACACTGAAGCTTTCTTT.

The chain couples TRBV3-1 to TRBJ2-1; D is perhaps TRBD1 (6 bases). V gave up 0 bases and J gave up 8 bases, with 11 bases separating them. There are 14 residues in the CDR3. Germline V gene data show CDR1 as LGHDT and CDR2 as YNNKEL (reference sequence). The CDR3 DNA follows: TGTGCCAGCAGCCAAGATTGGACAGACCATGAGCAGTTCTTC. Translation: CASSQDWTDHEQFF.

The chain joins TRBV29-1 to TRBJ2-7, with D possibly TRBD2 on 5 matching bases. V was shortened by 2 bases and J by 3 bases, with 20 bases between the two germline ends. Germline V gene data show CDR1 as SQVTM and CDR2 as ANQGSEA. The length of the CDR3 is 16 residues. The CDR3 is CSVEKGTGNPDYEQYF. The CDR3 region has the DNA TGCAGCGTTGAAAAGGGTACCGGGAACCCAGACTACGAGCAGTACTTC.

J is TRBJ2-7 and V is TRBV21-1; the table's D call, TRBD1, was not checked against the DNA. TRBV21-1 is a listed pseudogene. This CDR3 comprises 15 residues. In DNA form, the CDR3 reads TGTGCCAGCAGCACTAGGGACGGTGCACTTACGAGGCAGTACTTC. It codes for CASSTRDGALTRQYF.